These 19 T cell receptor beta chains came from one sample sequenced in a study of blood T cell repertoires in COVID-19. TCRdb keeps only in-frame clones here, not all; method: immunoSEQ multiplex PCR. The table records roughly 240,000 clones, roughly nine tenths of them present only once. Source material: peripheral blood. The receptors stem from a man younger than 35 with active or convalescent COVID-19.

The rearrangement joins TRBV11-2 to TRBJ2-2, with 7 bases aligning to TRBD1. This CDR3 has 16 residues. The V segment lost 6 bases and the J segment 5 bases; nucleotides outside the gene matches: 12. Germline-derived CDR1 and CDR2 are SGHAT and FQNNGV. CDR3: CASRNSGQEVTGELFF. CDR3 DNA: TGTGCCAGCAGGAACTCCGGACAGGAGGTAACCGGGGAGCTGTTTTTT.

The V and J genes are TRBV2 and TRBJ1-5; D gene unclear. V was cut by 6 bases and J by 1 base, with 13 bases left in between. In germline, CDR1 is SNHLY, CDR2 FYNNEI. The CDR3 has 15 residues. CDR3 DNA: TGTGCCAGCAGGGAGGGCACTTTAAGCAATCAGCCCCAGCATTTT. Encoded protein: CASREGTLSNQPQHF.

CDR3 loop: CASRPSSGRIKNTEAFF. The CDR3 bases are TGTGCCAGTAGACCCTCAAGCGGACGCATAAAGAACACTGAAGCTTTCTTT. The chain recombines TRBV19 with TRBJ1-1; D gene unclear. Germline lookup yields CDR1 LNHDA and CDR2 SQIVND (reference sequence). The CDR3 sequence is 17 residues long. The V end was cut by 6 bases, the J end by 1 base, with 21 bases between. Using reference TRBV19 and TRBJ1-1 for the parts outside the CDR3, the full variable domain is DGGITQSPKYLFRKEGQNVTLSCEQNLNHDAMYWYRQDPGQGLRLIYYSQIVNDFQKGDIAEGYSVSREKKESFPLTVTSAQKNPTAFYLCASRPSSGRIKNTEAFFGQGTRLTVV.

This clone was observed once. CDR3 coding DNA: TGTGCCTGGAGTCTGGGGGGGAGTTCTTTTAACACTGAAGCTTTCTTT. Protein: CAWSLGGSSFNTEAFF. The V gene is TRBV30, the J gene TRBJ1-1; TRBD1 is a possible D gene (5 bases). V was pared by 2 bases and J by 2 bases, with 18 bases between. Germline V gene lookup returns CDR1 GTSNPN and CDR2 SVGIG (reference sequence). This CDR3 has 16 amino acids.

The genes are TRBV5-1 and TRBJ1-1; TRBD1 matches 11 bases. J was trimmed by 2 bases and V by 9 bases; bases with no gene match: 3. The CDR3 spans 13 residues. Germline V CDR1 and CDR2: SGHRS, YFSETQ. In nucleotides, the CDR3 is TGCGCCACCAGGACAGGGGGCAACACTGAAGCTTTCTTT. Protein: CATRTGGNTEAFF.

The J gene is TRBJ2-1, the V gene TRBV6-1, with 7 nucleotides matching TRBD1. Germline trimming cut 0 bases from V and 4 bases from J; bases unmatched to any gene: 3. CDR1 and CDR2 (germline): MNHNS, SASEGT. This CDR3 spans 15 amino acids. CDR3 sequence (DNA): TGTGCCAGCAGTGAAGCGGGACAGTATTACAATGAGCAGTTCTTC. Translating it yields CASSEAGQYYNEQFF.

The chain uses TRBV24-1 and TRBJ1-2, with TRBD1 matching 7 bases. The CDR3 is 13 residues long. Unmatched junction bases numbered 3, after V lost 3 bases and J lost 6 bases. CDR1 and CDR2 (germline): KGHDR, SFDVKD. CDR3 coding DNA: TGTGCCACCAGTGATGACAGGGAGAATGGCTACACCTTC. Translated: CATSDDRENGYTF.

The chain employs TRBV10-3 and TRBJ1-1, with D possibly TRBD1 on 5 matching bases. V was shortened by 3 bases and J by 6 bases, with 14 bases between the two germline ends. Germline V gives CDR1 ENHRY, CDR2 SYGVKD. The CDR3 has 14 amino acids. The CDR3 protein is CAISDPPTRAEAFF. CDR3 in DNA: TGTGCCATCAGTGACCCACCCACCAGGGCTGAAGCTTTCTTT.

The chain recombines TRBV2 with TRBJ2-1; a weak D match, TRBD2 (5 bases). Germline V gene lookup returns CDR1 SNHLY and CDR2 FYNNEI. The CDR3 length is 13 residues. V shed 6 bases and J shed 4 bases, with 10 bases lying between them. The CDR3 loop is CASRSGLYNEQFF. The CDR3 DNA is TGTGCCAGCAGATCTGGACTTTACAATGAGCAGTTCTTC. Full variable domain (outside the CDR3, taken from reference TRBV2 and TRBJ2-1): EPEVTQTPSHQVTQMGQEVILRCVPISNHLYFYWYRQILGQKVEFLVSFYNNEISEKSEIFDDQFSVERPDGSNFTLKIRSTKLEDSAMYFCASRSGLYNEQFFGPGTRLTVL.

The genes are TRBV7-2 and TRBJ2-7; 8 bases fit TRBD1. Germline assignment: CDR1 SGHTA and CDR2 FQGNSA. This CDR3 has 15 amino acids. Unmatched junction bases numbered 9, after V lost 3 bases and J lost 5 bases. CDR3 protein: CASSLSHRGMDEQYF. The CDR3 DNA reads as TGTGCCAGCAGCTTGAGCCACAGGGGGATGGACGAGCAGTACTTC.

The chain carries TRBV6-2 or TRBV6-3 and TRBJ1-5, with 9 bases lining up with TRBD1. The CDR3 contains 13 residues. Germline CDR1 and CDR2: MNHEY and SVGEGT. V lost 5 bases, J lost 5 bases, and 1 base stayed unmatched. The CDR3 nucleotides read TGTGCCAGCAGTCGACAGGGGGATCAGCCCCAGCATTTT. The encoded protein is CASSRQGDQPQHF.

The V call is TRBV27, the J call TRBJ2-4; D remains unclear. The germline CDR1 and CDR2 sequences are MNHEY and SMNVEV (reference sequence). Trimming stripped 4 bases from V and 0 bases from J, with 10 bases between. The CDR3 runs to 15 residues. CDR3 residues: CASSSPQIAKNIQYF. DNA for the CDR3: TGTGCCAGCAGTTCTCCACAGATAGCCAAAAACATTCAGTACTTC.

The V call is TRBV7-9, the J call TRBJ2-3, with TRBD2 identical over 7 bases. Germline V gene lookup returns CDR1 SEHNR and CDR2 FQNEAQ (reference sequence). The CDR3 totals 16 residues. With 8 bases clipped from V and 0 bases from J, the junction kept 11 bases outside the gene matches. CDR3 sequence (DNA): TGTGCCAGCCCCGGGGGGAGACTCCAAAGCACAGATACGCAGTATTTT. Translation: CASPGGRLQSTDTQYF.

This clone was recorded once. V is TRBV3-1 (or the pseudogene TRBV3-2) and J is TRBJ1-2, with D perhaps TRBD1 (5 bases). The CDR3 spans 20 residues. Germline V lookup: CDR1 LGHDT, CDR2 YNNKEL (reference sequence). The V end was cut by 0 bases, the J end by 8 bases, with 31 bases between. The CDR3 loop is CASSQDRSPPGLTHPKGYTF. CDR3 in DNA: TGTGCCAGCAGCCAAGATCGGAGCCCACCGGGACTAACCCATCCGAAAGGCTACACCTTC.

The chain carries TRBV28 and TRBJ1-1; no clear D gene. CDR1 and CDR2 (germline): MDHEN, SYDVKM. This CDR3 region has 10 residues. V dropped 10 bases and J dropped 4 bases, with 7 bases sitting between them. CDR3 residues: CATMRTEAFF. The CDR3 nucleotides read TGTGCCACCATGCGCACTGAAGCTTTCTTT.

The gene calls are TRBV6-5 and TRBJ1-4; possibly TRBD1 for D (5 bases). The germline V and J ends were trimmed by 8 bases and 10 bases, with 17 bases remaining between them. The CDR3 runs 13 residues. Germline V gene sequence: CDR1 MNHEY, CDR2 SVGAGI. CDR3 protein: CASGGGISGKLFF. CDR3 coding DNA: TGTGCCAGCGGGGGGGGTATCTCGGGAAAACTGTTTTTT.

V usage is TRBV13 and J usage is TRBJ2-1, with D unclear. This CDR3 comprises 15 residues. V lost 4 bases, J lost 10 bases, and 20 bases lay in between. CDR1 and CDR2 (germline): PRHDT, FYEKMQ (reference sequence). CDR3 coding DNA: TGTGCCAGCAGCTCGAGGCCAACTACTGTCGGAGAGCAGTTCTTC. Its protein is CASSSRPTTVGEQFF. Together with reference TRBV13 and TRBJ2-1, the CDR3 gives the full variable domain: AAGVIQSPRHLIKEKRETATLKCYPIPRHDTVYWYQQGPGQDPQFLISFYEKMQSDKGSIPDRFSAQQFSDYHSELNMSSLELGDSALYFCASSSRPTTVGEQFFGPGTRLTVL.

V gene TRBV24-1 combines with J gene TRBJ2-1; 10 bases line up with TRBD2. Germline V gives CDR1 KGHDR, CDR2 SFDVKD. The CDR3 contains 18 residues. V dropped 6 bases and J dropped 3; count of bases not matched to a gene: 13. CDR3 loop: CATSPTSSGRADYNEQFF. CDR3 coding DNA: TGTGCCACCAGTCCGACAAGCAGCGGGAGGGCCGACTACAATGAGCAGTTCTTC.

This chain links TRBV29-1 with TRBJ2-5; D is possibly TRBD2 (7 bases). Germline CDR1 is SQVTM and CDR2 is ANQGSEA. V gave up 5 bases and J gave up 3 bases, with 13 bases separating them. CDR3 length equals 13 residues. The DNA of the CDR3 is TGCAGCGTTTCAATAGGGGGGGAAGAGACCCAGTACTTC. This sequence encodes CSVSIGGEETQYF. The full variable domain, its missing parts supplied by reference TRBV29-1 and TRBJ2-5, is SAVISQKPSRDICQRGTSLTIQCQVDSQVTMMFWYRQQPGQSLTLIATANQGSEATYESGFVIDKFPISRPNLTFSTLTVSNMSPEDSSIYLCSVSIGGEETQYFGPGTRLLVL.